Shown below are 32 T cell receptor beta chains from a single sample sequenced in a study of Graves' ophthalmopathy and Graves' hyperthyroidism. Transcripts of RNA were the source for amplifying TCR beta CDR3 regions. RT-PCR in the first round used HTBI primers; a second-round multiplex PCR followed. TCRdb ran MiXCR on the multiplex PCR reads and lists one entry per CDR3 protein. The sample records hundreds of thousands of distinct CDR3 sequences, approximately 21% being singletons. Sequences were obtained from peripheral blood. These TCRs come from a woman aged 18-29 years with stable Graves' hyperthyroidism. Some clones in this sample may be carry-over from other donors' samples.

This clonotype has a count of ten or more. This chain connects TRBV6-4 to TRBJ2-2; TRBD2 agrees at 8 bases. The CDR3 covers 17 residues. CDR1 MRHNA and CDR2 SNTAGT come from the germline V gene. With 6 bases clipped from V and 2 bases from J, the junction kept 11 bases outside the gene matches. Written as DNA, the CDR3 is TGTGCCAGCAGGCGCCGGGTACTAGCGGCCAACACCGGGGAGCTGTTTTTT. Protein sequence: CASRRRVLAANTGELFF.

This clonotype was recorded a few times. The chain employs TRBV6-5 and TRBJ1-3, with D unclear. Germline CDR1 MNHEY, CDR2 SVGAGI. V lost 4 bases and J lost 1, with 11 bases in between. The CDR3 contains 15 residues. The chain's CDR3 is CASSLNQGSGNTIYF. The CDR3 DNA reads as TGTGCCAGCAGTTTAAACCAAGGGTCTGGAAACACCATATATTTT.

The chain couples TRBV19 to TRBJ1-5; 7 nucleotides line up with TRBD1. The germline V gene encodes CDR1 LNHDA and CDR2 SQIVND (reference sequence). V was pared by 5 bases and J by 4 bases, with 5 bases of the junction left unmatched. This CDR3 comprises 14 residues. For the CDR3, the DNA is TGTGCCAGTAGTCCGGGACAGAAGAATCAGCCCCAGCATTTT. Translating it yields CASSPGQKNQPQHF.

Only a few counts were recorded for this clonotype. V and J are TRBV6-4 and TRBJ2-7; 8 bases fit TRBD2. Germline assignment: CDR1 MRHNA and CDR2 SNTAGT. Trimming removed 4 bases from V and 0 bases from J; junction bases left unmatched: 8. The CDR3 extends over 16 amino acids. In DNA form, the CDR3 reads TGTGCCAGCAGTGGCTCCCAGCGGGAGCCCTCCTACGAGCAGTACTTC. It specifies CASSGSQREPSYEQYF.

The table lists this clonotype with a count of one. The CDR3 reads CASTTGSQGDYEQYF. CDR3 DNA: TGTGCCAGCACAACAGGATCACAGGGAGACTACGAGCAGTACTTC. This chain connects TRBV28 to TRBJ2-7; possibly TRBD1 for D (6 bases). Germline V CDR1 and CDR2: MDHEN, SYDVKM. The CDR3 totals 15 residues. Trimming removed 7 bases at V and 3 bases at J, with 19 bases between. Filled out from reference TRBV28 and TRBJ2-7, the complete variable domain reads DVKVTQSSRYLVKRTGEKVFLECVQDMDHENMFWYRQDPGLGLRLIYFSYDVKMKEKGDIPEGYSVSREKKERFSLILESASTNQTSMYLCASTTGSQGDYEQYFGPGTRLTVT.

This clonotype was counted ten times or more. The chain has TRBV28 and TRBJ1-1; possibly TRBD1 for D (6 bases). The CDR3 has 16 amino acids. The germline V gene encodes CDR1 MDHEN and CDR2 SYDVKM. V was clipped by 4 bases and J by 1 base, with 16 bases between them. The CDR3 coding sequence is TGTGCCAGCAGTTCTCCAACCGGACAGCCGAACACTGAAGCTTTCTTT. It is translated as CASSSPTGQPNTEAFF.

This clonotype was picked up a small number of times. The V gene is TRBV6-8, the J gene TRBJ1-5, with D hard to call. This CDR3 is 16 amino acids long. Trimming removed 5 bases at V and 7 bases at J, with 21 bases between. CDR1 and CDR2 (germline): MNHGY, SAAAGT. CDR3 DNA: TGTGCCAGCAGTCCGACAATGGTAAACCCATCGCAGCCCCAGCATTTT. Encoded protein: CASSPTMVNPSQPQHF.

This clonotype was counted between two and nine times. The chain is built from TRBV18 and TRBJ1-1; TRBD1 is a possible D gene (5 bases). V lost 3 bases and J 4 bases, leaving 15 bases between the germline ends. The CDR3 has 15 residues. Germline values: CDR1 KGHSH, CDR2 LQKENI. CDR3 coding DNA: TGTGCCAGCTCACCTTCGCAGGTCGGGGGCACTGAAGCTTTCTTT. It yields the protein CASSPSQVGGTEAFF.

The sample holds many counts of this clonotype. The chain has TRBV6-1 and TRBJ1-6; weak D call: TRBD1 (6 bases). V lost 4 bases and J lost 5, with 12 bases in between. Looked up from germline, CDR1 is MNHNS and CDR2 is SASEGT. This CDR3 has 15 residues. The CDR3 here is CASSVRQANNSPLHF. For the CDR3, the DNA is TGTGCCAGCAGTGTCCGACAGGCTAATAATTCACCCCTCCACTTT.

This clonotype was observed a handful of times. The chain couples TRBV6-5 to TRBJ1-6; no clear D gene. The CDR3 totals 15 residues. V lost 0 bases to trimming and J lost 7 bases, with 10 bases between them. Per the germline V gene, CDR1 is MNHEY and CDR2 is SVGAGI. The CDR3 loop reads CASSYSSRRNSPLHF. In nucleotides, the CDR3 is TGTGCCAGCAGTTACTCGAGTCGGCGGAATTCACCCCTCCACTTT.

The chain has TRBV2 and TRBJ1-3; 7 bases are a match to TRBD1. This CDR3 is built from 12 residues. V shed 6 bases, J shed 8 bases, and the junction held 4 bases outside the gene matches. Germline V lookup: CDR1 SNHLY, CDR2 FYNNEI. CDR3 sequence reads: CASRVQGDTIYF. The DNA of the CDR3 is TGTGCCAGCAGGGTCCAGGGGGACACCATATATTTT.

This clonotype was counted many times. This rearrangement joins TRBV6-1 to TRBJ1-2; no clear D gene. Trimming stripped 8 bases from V and 8 bases from J, with 24 bases between. This CDR3 has 15 amino acids. Germline V gives CDR1 MNHNS, CDR2 SASEGT. CDR3 DNA sequence: TGTGCCAGCCCCCGTCCCGCAGGACCCTCCATAGGCTACACCTTC. As protein: CASPRPAGPSIGYTF.

This clonotype was recorded many times. The genes are TRBV3-1 and TRBJ2-4; 7 bases align to TRBD2. Germline V gene sequence: CDR1 LGHDT, CDR2 YNNKEL (reference sequence). V lost 7 bases and J lost 4; bases outside the gene matches: 4. This CDR3 has 13 residues. For the CDR3, the DNA is TGTGCCAGCACCACCGGGGGGAAAAACATTCAGTACTTC. Amino acids: CASTTGGKNIQYF.

The J gene is TRBJ2-2, the V gene TRBV4-1; TRBD2 agrees at 12 bases. The germline CDR1 and CDR2 sequences are MGHRA and YSYEKL. The CDR3 has 15 residues. V gave up 4 bases and J gave up 6 bases; unmatched junction bases: 3. CDR3 nucleotides: TGCGCCAGCAGCCCGACTAGCGGGAGCTCCGGGGAGCTGTTTTTT. This sequence encodes CASSPTSGSSGELFF.

The chain carries TRBV11-1 and TRBJ2-5, with 10 positions matching TRBD2. The CDR3 has 17 amino acids. Germline V gene data show CDR1 as SGHAT and CDR2 as FQDESV (reference sequence). J was trimmed by 4 bases and V by 6 bases; bases with no gene match: 14. CDR3 sequence: CASRPPGTSERRETQYF. The CDR3 DNA is TGTGCCAGCAGGCCACCCGGGACTAGCGAAAGGAGAGAGACCCAGTACTTC. Full variable domain (outside the CDR3, taken from reference TRBV11-1 and TRBJ2-5): EAEVAQSPRYKITEKSQAVAFWCDPISGHATLYWYRQILGQGPELLVQFQDESVVDDSQLPKDRFSAERLKGVDSTLKIQPAELGDSAMYLCASRPPGTSERRETQYFGPGTRLLVL.

In its sample, this clonotype was seen a few times. V and J are TRBV6-1 and TRBJ1-3; a weak D match, TRBD1 (6 bases). Germline CDR1 reads MNHNS; CDR2 reads SASEGT. The length of the CDR3 is 16 residues. The V end lost 5 bases, the J end lost 5 bases, and 19 bases lay between the germline ends. The chain's CDR3 is CASSRGRRRDRNTIYF. Written as DNA, the CDR3 is TGTGCCAGCAGTAGGGGGAGGAGGAGAGATCGAAACACCATATATTTT.

This clonotype was found many times. The chain uses TRBV29-1 and TRBJ2-5; TRBD2 aligns across 8 bases. V shed 2 bases and J 4 bases; nucleotides not matched to a gene: 12. The CDR3 totals 16 residues. Looked up from germline, CDR1 is SQVTM and CDR2 is ANQGSEA. The CDR3 DNA follows: TGCAGCGTTGAATTGGTGACTAGCGATGTGAGAGAGACCCAGTACTTC. Translating gives CSVELVTSDVRETQYF.

The V gene is TRBV10-2, the J gene TRBJ1-1; no reliable D call. Trimming took off 7 bases at V and 3 bases at J, with 15 bases between the two ends. CDR1 and CDR2 from the germline V gene are WSHSY and SAAADI. CDR3 length: 14 amino acids. CDR3 nucleotides: TGCGCCAGCAATGGAGGCGGCGCGGACACTGAAGCTTTCTTT. This encodes CASNGGGADTEAFF.

This clonotype was recorded many times. The rearrangement links TRBV29-1 to TRBJ1-5; 7 nucleotides match TRBD1. CDR1 and CDR2 (germline): SQVTM, ANQGSEA. The CDR3 runs to 13 residues. With 6 bases clipped from V and 4 bases from J, the junction kept 6 bases outside the gene matches. CDR3 DNA: TGCAGCGTAATCCTGGGACAGAATCAGCCCCAGCATTTT. Residues: CSVILGQNQPQHF.

The chain carries TRBV12-3 or TRBV12-4 and TRBJ1-2; D ambiguous. The CDR3 is 12 residues long. Trimming cost V 6 bases and J 8 bases, with 13 bases left between them. The CDR3 protein is CASSLTTGGYTF. CDR3 nucleotides: TGTGCCAGCAGCTTAACTACTGGAGGCTACACCTTC.

This clonotype was counted a few times. The chain joins TRBV27 to TRBJ1-5; possibly TRBD1 for D (5 bases). The CDR3 contains 12 residues. Germline V gene data show CDR1 as MNHEY and CDR2 as SMNVEV (reference sequence). V dropped 2 bases and J dropped 9 bases, with 8 bases sitting between them. CDR3 residues: CASSLRGGPQHF. In DNA, the CDR3 is TGTGCCAGCAGTTTAAGGGGAGGGCCCCAGCATTTT.

In this sample, this clonotype turned up many times. The rearrangement uses TRBV28 and TRBJ2-5; TRBD2 matches at 7 bases. The CDR3 runs to 20 residues. The germline V gene encodes CDR1 MDHEN and CDR2 SYDVKM. Germline trimming cut 3 bases from V and 0 bases from J; bases unmatched to any gene: 19. The CDR3 region is CASSFRDRAGDPLYQETQYF. The CDR3 coding sequence is TGTGCCAGCAGTTTCAGAGATCGTGCGGGGGACCCCCTGTACCAAGAGACCCAGTACTTC. The full variable domain, completed using reference TRBV28 and TRBJ2-5, is DVKVTQSSRYLVKRTGEKVFLECVQDMDHENMFWYRQDPGLGLRLIYFSYDVKMKEKGDIPEGYSVSREKKERFSLILESASTNQTSMYLCASSFRDRAGDPLYQETQYFGPGTRLLVL.

At least ten counts were recorded for this clonotype. The CDR3 sequence: CASSQLRTAKNIQYF. Written as DNA, the CDR3 is TGTGCCAGCAGCCAGCTCAGAACAGCCAAAAACATTCAGTACTTC. This chain links TRBV11-1 with TRBJ2-4; D unresolved. The CDR3 runs 15 residues. Germline V lookup: CDR1 SGHAT, CDR2 FQDESV (reference sequence). With 5 bases removed from V and 0 bases from J, the gap between germline ends came to 11 bases.

This clonotype came up many times. V and J are TRBV5-1 and TRBJ2-2, with no clear D. The CDR3 length is 14 residues. From germline, CDR1 is SGHRS and CDR2 YFSETQ. Trimming pared 0 bases from V and 5 bases from J, leaving 8 bases between. CDR3 residues: CASSLAVGTGELFF. The CDR3 coding sequence is TGCGCCAGCAGCTTGGCGGTTGGGACCGGGGAGCTGTTTTTT.

The V gene is TRBV18, the J gene TRBJ2-7, with D tentatively TRBD2 (6 bases). Trimming removed 3 bases from V and 0 bases from J, with 15 bases in between. From germline, CDR1 is KGHSH and CDR2 LQKENI. This CDR3 comprises 16 residues. CDR3 DNA sequence: TGTGCCAGCTCACCCTTTAGCGGTGCGAGCTCCTACGAGCAGTACTTC. It encodes CASSPFSGASSYEQYF.

This clonotype turned up a few times. This may come from a read error, since a much larger clone is one base off. As the CDR3 is not closed by the conserved phenylalanine or tryptophan, this likely results from a read error. CDR3 nucleotide sequence: TGCGCCAGCAGCCCGGGCTCGAACACCGGGGAGCTGTTTTTG. This codes for CASSPGSNTGELFL. This chain connects TRBV5-1 to TRBJ2-2, with D unclear. The CDR3 loop spans 14 amino acids. The germline V gene has CDR1 SGHRS and CDR2 YFSETQ. The V end lost 4 bases, the J end lost 0 bases, and 7 bases lay between the germline ends.

As for this clonotype: Possible read error: a much larger clone is one base away. V gene TRBV5-5 combines with J gene TRBJ2-7; maybe TRBD2 (5 bases). Germline CDR1 is SGHKS and CDR2 is YYEKEE (reference sequence). The CDR3 covers 15 residues. In DNA form, the CDR3 reads TGTGCCTGCAGCGGTCTGGGCACCGGCTCCTACGAGCAGTACTTC. Amino acids: CACSGLGTGSYEQYF. Based on the CDR3 plus reference TRBV5-5 and TRBJ2-7, the full variable domain is DAGVTQSPTHLIKTRGQQVTLRCSPISGHKSVSWYQQVLGQGPQFIFQYYEKEERGRGNFPDRFSARQFPNYSSELNVNALLLGDSALYLCACSGLGTGSYEQYFGPGTRLTVT.

This clonotype showed up many times. The germline gene is not matched at one end of the junction; a read error may be the cause. The CDR3 is CASSDSGGNYGYTF. The CDR3 coding sequence is TGTGCCAGCAGTGACTCTGGAGGGAACTATGGCTACACCTTC. V usage is TRBV6-5 and J usage is TRBJ1-2; D gene uncertain. This CDR3 region has 14 residues. The germline V gene has CDR1 MNHEY and CDR2 SVGAGI.

This clonotype was found a few times. DNA for the CDR3: TGTGCCAGCAGCCTTAACGGAGGGGAGACCCAGTACTTC. It yields the protein CASSLNGGETQYF. V usage is TRBV7-2 and J usage is TRBJ2-5; D is perhaps TRBD2 (6 bases). Germline CDR1 is SGHTA and CDR2 is FQGNSA. The V end lost 5 bases, the J end lost 5 bases, and 12 bases lay between the germline ends. The CDR3 covers 13 residues.

At least ten counts were recorded for this clonotype. J is TRBJ2-7 and V is TRBV20-1, with D perhaps TRBD2 (6 bases). V lost 5 bases to trimming and J lost 5 bases, with 10 bases between them. Germline lookup yields CDR1 DFQATT and CDR2 SNEGSKA (reference sequence). The CDR3 has 11 residues. CDR3 coding DNA: TGCAGTGCTGAAATAGCGGACGAGCAGTACTTC. This gives the protein CSAEIADEQYF.

This clonotype has ten or more counts. The J gene is TRBJ2-5, the V gene TRBV29-1, with 7 bases matching TRBD1. Losses at the gene ends were 6 bases for V and 5 bases for J; bases not matched to a gene: 9. This CDR3 is 13 amino acids long. CDR1 and CDR2 from the germline V gene are SQVTM and ANQGSEA. The CDR3 DNA is TGCAGCGTCCACAGGGGTTTCGAGGAGACCCAGTACTTC. Translating it yields CSVHRGFEETQYF.

This clonotype was counted many times. V gene TRBV28 combines with J gene TRBJ2-7, with 7 bases lining up with TRBD2. Trimming took 7 bases from V and 5 from J; bases not matched to a gene: 11. The CDR3 has 14 amino acids. CDR1 is MDHEN, CDR2 SYDVKM, per germline. Written as DNA, the CDR3 is TGTGCCAGCAACCTTGGGGGGGGAGGGCACGAGCAGTACTTC. Translated, it gives CASNLGGGGHEQYF.